The 29 T cell receptor beta chains given below trace back to one sample, sequenced in a study of long-term antiretroviral therapy in people with HIV. It was version v3.0 of the immunoSEQ assay that was run at survey level. Measured with immunoSEQ multiplex PCR; TCRdb has only the in-frame clones, and not every one. In the table there are approximately 20,000 clones, around nine tenths of which are singletons. The input for sequencing was unsorted PBMCs, taken 0.6 years after starting antiretroviral therapy. These receptor sequences come from a man between 60 and 70 years old with HIV.

This clone was counted once. This chain uses TRBV12-5 with TRBJ2-2, with D possibly being TRBD1 or TRBD2 (5 bases each). Between the trimmed V and J ends, which lost 0 bases and 4 bases, there was a span of 9 bases. This CDR3 has 15 residues. The germline V gene encodes CDR1 LGHNT and CDR2 FRNRAP. The chain's CDR3 is CASGLVVGTTGELFF. The CDR3 DNA sequence: TGTGCTAGTGGTTTGGTAGTCGGGACCACCGGGGAGCTGTTTTTT.

V gene TRBV20-1 combines with J gene TRBJ1-2; TRBD1 might be the D (6 bases). The V and J ends lost 5 bases and 3 bases respectively, with 7 bases between them. The CDR3 consists of 11 residues. In germline, CDR1 is DFQATT, CDR2 SNEGSKA (reference sequence). CDR3 amino acids: CSAGQYYGYTF. CDR3 sequence (DNA): TGCAGTGCTGGACAGTACTATGGCTACACCTTC.

V is TRBV4-3 and J is TRBJ2-2; TRBD1 or TRBD2 may be the D gene (5 bases each). Germline loops: CDR1 LGHNA, CDR2 YSLEER. The CDR3 is 14 amino acids. In DNA form, the CDR3 reads TGCGCGACCTCGAGCGATTGGGGGACCGGGGAGCTGTTTTTT. Protein sequence: CATSSDWGTGELFF.

The chain recombines TRBV11-2 with TRBJ2-7; 7 bases match TRBD2. The CDR3 is 16 amino acids. Looked up from germline, CDR1 is SGHAT and CDR2 is FQNNGV. V lost 1 base to trimming and J lost 0 bases; unmatched junction nucleotides: 6. CDR3 in DNA: TGTGCCAGCAGCTTAGTCTGGGGACTAAGCTCCTACGAGCAGTACTTC. Translating gives CASSLVWGLSSYEQYF.

The chain links TRBV5-1 to TRBJ2-5, with TRBD2 identical over 7 bases. There are 16 residues in the CDR3. Germline loops: CDR1 SGHRS, CDR2 YFSETQ. J lost 3 bases, V lost 1 base, and 9 bases had no gene match. The CDR3 DNA follows: TGCGCCAGCAGCTTGAATCCAGCGGGAACCGAAGAGACCCAGTACTTC. Amino acids: CASSLNPAGTEETQYF.

J is TRBJ2-7 and V is TRBV6-1, with D unclear. CDR3 length: 12 residues. V lost 6 bases and J lost 2, with 8 bases in between. The germline V gene has CDR1 MNHNS and CDR2 SASEGT. The CDR3 sequence: CASRQLTYEQYF. CDR3 in DNA: TGTGCCAGCAGACAGCTTACCTACGAGCAGTACTTC.

The chain is built from TRBV11-2 and TRBJ2-1; 10 positions match TRBD2. Germline V gene sequence: CDR1 SGHAT, CDR2 FQNNGV. The V gene end was trimmed by 5 bases and the J gene end by 4 bases; junction bases not matched to a gene: 8. This CDR3 comprises 16 residues. CDR3 protein: CASSLVGTSEYNEQFF. CDR3 DNA sequence: TGTGCCAGCAGCCTCGTCGGGACTAGCGAATACAATGAGCAGTTCTTC.

The chain joins TRBV7-2 to TRBJ2-3; D unclear. Germline V gives CDR1 SGHTA, CDR2 FQGNSA. The CDR3 runs 12 residues. Trimming cost V 5 bases and J 8 bases, with 11 bases left between them. The CDR3 coding sequence is TGTGCCAGCAGCCCCCAGGCACTTACGCAGTATTTT. Amino acid sequence: CASSPQALTQYF.

The rearrangement uses TRBV7-2 and TRBJ2-3; 8 nucleotides align to TRBD2. Trimming at V came to 5 bases and at J to 11 bases, leaving 6 bases not matched to a gene. The CDR3 sequence is 12 residues long. CDR1 SGHTA and CDR2 FQGNSA come from the germline V gene. CDR3: CASSVERGRQYF. CDR3 bases: TGTGCCAGCAGCGTGGAGCGGGGGCGGCAGTATTTT.

V usage is TRBV2 and J usage is TRBJ2-2, with D possibly matching TRBD2 (6 bases). Trimming shortened V by 8 bases and J by 0 bases, and 13 bases separated the two germline ends. Germline V gene lookup returns CDR1 SNHLY and CDR2 FYNNEI. The length of the CDR3 is 15 residues. This chain's CDR3 is CASGRDSSNTGELFF. Written as DNA, the CDR3 is TGTGCCAGCGGCCGGGACTCCTCGAACACCGGGGAGCTGTTTTTT.

This clone was recorded only once. The rearrangement links TRBV5-1 to TRBJ1-4; D ambiguous. The V end lost 4 bases, the J end lost 7 bases, and 11 bases lay between the germline ends. The germline CDR1 and CDR2 sequences are SGHRS and YFSETQ. The CDR3 contains 13 residues. The CDR3 sequence is CASSGSDGEKLFF. The CDR3 DNA reads as TGCGCCAGCAGCGGGTCTGATGGTGAAAAACTGTTTTTT.

This clone was recorded only once. CDR3 amino acids: CASSGTGYQPQHF. The CDR3 nucleotides are TGTGCCAGCAGCGGGACAGGCTATCAGCCCCAGCATTTT. The rearrangement links TRBV9 to TRBJ1-5, with 7 nucleotides matching TRBD1. This CDR3 is 13 amino acids long. The V and J ends lost 3 bases and 5 bases, in that order; junction bases with no gene match: 2. CDR1 and CDR2 from the germline V gene are SGDLS and YYNGEE.

The J gene is TRBJ2-7, the V gene TRBV21-1; whether TRBD2, the table's D call, matches the DNA was not checked. TRBV21-1 is reported as a pseudogene. The CDR3 has 17 residues. In DNA form, the CDR3 reads TGTGCCAGCAGCAAAGCCCCCCCGCGGGGGACTTTCTACGAGCAGTACTTC. Translation gives CASSKAPPRGTFYEQYF.

This chain joins TRBV13 and TRBJ1-1; possible D gene TRBD1, 6 bases. The CDR3 length is 16 residues. CDR1 is PRHDT and CDR2 is FYEKMQ in the germline V gene (reference sequence). V was cut by 3 bases and J by 3 bases, with 17 bases left in between. CDR3 in amino acids: CASSFRGGGRHTEAFF. The CDR3 region has the DNA TGTGCCAGCAGCTTCAGAGGGGGGGGGAGGCACACTGAAGCTTTCTTT. The full variable domain, with the rest looked up from reference TRBV13 and TRBJ1-1, is AAGVIQSPRHLIKEKRETATLKCYPIPRHDTVYWYQQGPGQDPQFLISFYEKMQSDKGSIPDRFSAQQFSDYHSELNMSSLELGDSALYFCASSFRGGGRHTEAFFGQGTRLTVV.

In its sample, this clone was seen a few times. This rearrangement joins TRBV7-9 to TRBJ1-2, with D hard to call. CDR3 length: 13 amino acids. Germline CDR1 SEHNR, CDR2 FQNEAQ (reference sequence). V was trimmed by 5 bases and J by 4 bases, leaving 11 bases between them. The CDR3: CASSPPFPYGYTF. The CDR3 DNA is TGTGCCAGCAGCCCTCCTTTCCCCTATGGCTACACCTTC.

This clone was counted between two and nine times. V gene TRBV10-1 combines with J gene TRBJ2-7, with 9 bases identical to TRBD1. CDR1 is WNHNN and CDR2 is SYGVQD in the germline V gene (reference sequence). The CDR3 consists of 13 residues. V shed 8 bases and J 5 bases; nucleotides not matched to a gene: 7. The CDR3 here is CASSRDRANEQYF. CDR3 sequence (DNA): TGCGCCAGCTCCCGGGACAGGGCGAACGAGCAGTACTTC.

The count of this clone is one. The chain recombines TRBV14 with TRBJ2-5, with D maybe TRBD2 (5 bases). The V gene lost 1 base and the J gene lost 3 bases, with 12 bases spanning the gap. Looked up from germline, CDR1 is SGHDN and CDR2 is FVKESK. CDR3 length: 15 amino acids. For the CDR3, the DNA is TGTGCCAGCAGCCAAGGGACTCCCTTGGAAGAGACCCAGTACTTC. Protein: CASSQGTPLEETQYF.

CDR3 DNA sequence: TGTGCCAGCAGCTTTACCCATTCGGGGGATCGGGAGACCCAGTACTTC. Translation: CASSFTHSGDRETQYF. This chain links TRBV7-9 with TRBJ2-5; the D gene is possibly TRBD2 (6 bases). CDR3 length equals 16 residues. V lost 3 bases to trimming and J lost 5 bases, with 19 bases between them. CDR1 SEHNR and CDR2 FQNEAQ come from the germline V gene (reference sequence). The variable domain in full, with the rest retrieved from reference TRBV7-9 and TRBJ2-5, is DTGVSQNPRHKITKRGQNVTFRCDPISEHNRLYWYRQTLGQGPEFLTYFQNEAQLEKSRLLSDRFSAERPKGSFSTLEIQRTEQGDSAMYLCASSFTHSGDRETQYFGPGTRLLVL.

V gene TRBV7-6 combines with J gene TRBJ2-2; weak D call: TRBD1 (8 bases). The CDR3 runs to 14 residues. With 5 bases removed from V and 9 bases from J, the gap between germline ends came to 16 bases. Germline assignment: CDR1 SGHVS and CDR2 FNYEAQ. CDR3 DNA: TGTGCCAGCAGCCCAAACAGGGGGGGCCGGGAGCTGTTTTTT. It codes for CASSPNRGGRELFF.

The V gene is TRBV29-1, the J gene TRBJ1-1; tentatively, D is TRBD1 (6 bases). The V end lost 4 bases, the J end lost 1 base, and 13 bases lay between the germline ends. This CDR3 contains 14 residues. Per germline, CDR1 SQVTM and CDR2 ANQGSEA. For the CDR3, the DNA is TGCAGCGTTGGACTTGGACAGAGGAACACTGAAGCTTTCTTT. This translates into CSVGLGQRNTEAFF.

This chain links TRBV29-1 with TRBJ2-3; TRBD2 agrees at 8 bases. J gave up 3 bases and V 8 bases, and 10 bases lay outside the gene matches. The CDR3 runs 14 residues. Germline V lookup: CDR1 SQVTM, CDR2 ANQGSEA. The CDR3 region is CSSGTIAGTDTQYF. The CDR3 nucleotides are TGCAGCTCGGGGACTATAGCGGGAACAGATACGCAGTATTTT.

The chain couples TRBV19 to TRBJ2-2; D may be TRBD2 (6 bases). V lost 3 bases and J 4 bases, leaving 12 bases between the germline ends. The CDR3 spans 15 residues. The germline gives CDR1 LNHDA, CDR2 SQIVND (reference sequence). CDR3 DNA sequence: TGTGCCAGTAGTATGGGGGGATTGAGCACCGGGGAGCTGTTTTTT. This sequence encodes CASSMGGLSTGELFF. The full variable domain, completed using reference TRBV19 and TRBJ2-2, is DGGITQSPKYLFRKEGQNVTLSCEQNLNHDAMYWYRQDPGQGLRLIYYSQIVNDFQKGDIAEGYSVSREKKESFPLTVTSAQKNPTAFYLCASSMGGLSTGELFFGEGSRLTVL.

J is TRBJ1-6 and V is TRBV28, with a possible D match to TRBD1 (6 bases). The CDR3 covers 15 residues. Per the germline V gene, CDR1 is MDHEN and CDR2 is SYDVKM. The V end was cut by 6 bases, the J end by 9 bases, with 18 bases between. CDR3 bases: TGTGCCAGCAGGCCGGGACATCGGGCGGGTTCACCCCTCCACTTT. Amino acids: CASRPGHRAGSPLHF.

The chain has TRBV5-1 and TRBJ1-6; 7 bases agree with TRBD1. With V trimmed by 4 bases and J by 7 bases, 11 bases remained unmatched. Germline loops: CDR1 SGHRS, CDR2 YFSETQ. The CDR3 consists of 16 residues. CDR3: CASSPSTGVGNSPLHF. CDR3 nucleotides: TGCGCCAGCAGCCCGTCAACAGGGGTGGGAAATTCACCCCTCCACTTT.

In DNA, the CDR3 is TGCGCCAGCAGCTTGTTTAGCGGGGGCGAAGAGACCCAGTACTTC. This gives the protein CASSLFSGGEETQYF. The V and J genes are TRBV5-1 and TRBJ2-5; 9 bases line up with TRBD2. This CDR3 has 15 amino acids. The J segment lost 3 bases and the V segment lost 1 base, leaving 4 bases of the junction unmatched. Germline V gene lookup returns CDR1 SGHRS and CDR2 YFSETQ.

The rearrangement uses TRBV9 and TRBJ1-4; a possible D gene is TRBD1 (5 bases). Germline V gene data show CDR1 as SGDLS and CDR2 as YYNGEE. V was trimmed by 4 bases and J by 5 bases, leaving 12 bases between them. The CDR3 has 14 amino acids. CDR3 region: CASSPLGGNEKLFF. The CDR3 DNA reads TGTGCCAGCAGCCCTCTCGGGGGAAATGAAAAACTGTTTTTT.

The DNA for the CDR3 is TGTGCCAGCAGCCCAGCAGGGGGGAACACTGAAGCTTTCTTT. It is translated as CASSPAGGNTEAFF. The rearrangement joins TRBV7-9 to TRBJ1-1; TRBD1 matches at 7 bases. This CDR3 has 14 amino acids. V was pared by 5 bases and J by 1 base, with 4 bases of the junction left unmatched. The V gene's germline CDR1 is SEHNR and CDR2 FQNEAQ (reference sequence).

The chain combines TRBV28 with TRBJ1-4, with 7 bases lining up with TRBD1. CDR3 length: 15 residues. Losses at the gene ends were 8 bases for V and 6 bases for J; bases not matched to a gene: 12. Germline lookup yields CDR1 MDHEN and CDR2 SYDVKM. CDR3 nucleotide sequence: TGTGCCAGCCTCCCTTCGACAGGGTTATATGAAAAACTGTTTTTT. As protein: CASLPSTGLYEKLFF.

The chain joins TRBV5-1 to TRBJ2-1, with 10 bases lining up with TRBD2. Germline CDR1 reads SGHRS; CDR2 reads YFSETQ. The CDR3 totals 15 residues. Trimming removed 5 bases from V and 8 bases from J; junction bases left unmatched: 10. CDR3 amino acids: CASRRASGSIDEQFF. The DNA of the CDR3 is TGCGCCAGCAGGCGAGCTAGCGGGAGTATAGATGAGCAGTTCTTC.